The clone carrying this T cell receptor beta chain came up a few times. In the original analysis: With immunoSEQ giving junction-only sequences and no quality scores, filtering differed. Some clones are missing from TCRdb's copy, which holds only in-frame ones; the method was immunoSEQ multiplex PCR. That table supplies the V and J calls and clone size; D and trimming were determined from the DNA. The repertoire includes some 320,000 clones, more than 75% of them detected once, and about a sixth sits in the top ten. Adult donors, all healthy and HIV-negative, had no recent acute infections or vaccinations. The data derive from a study of shared clonotypes between healthy human individuals. Sequencing was done on a sample of memory CD8+ T cells sorted from blood. Subset meaning: CD45RO+ cells pooled with CCR7-negative TemRA cells. The receptor comes from a man aged 18 to 29 in good health.

CDR3 sequence (DNA): TGTGCCAGCAGCTCGAGGGGGGGCTACGAGCAGTACTTC. Translated, it gives CASSSRGGYEQYF. This sequence joins TRBV11-2 and TRBJ2-7, with a tentative D call TRBD2 (7 bases). The CDR3 spans 13 residues. The germline V gene has CDR1 SGHAT and CDR2 FQNNGV. Trimming took off 4 bases at V and 3 bases at J, with 10 bases between the two ends.